The sequence of this T cell receptor beta chain was determined in a study of T cell repertoires in cytomegalovirus infection. Study-wide context: CMV infection and matching HLA type were both indicated by public TCR beta signatures.

The germline CDR1 and CDR2 sequences are MDHEN and SYDVKM. Trimming left V 1 base short and J 6 bases short, with 15 bases between. The CDR3 consists of 15 residues. Study-wide findings and caveats: CMV-specific TCR beta clonotypes restricted by HLA-C were the ones dominating the ex vivo response. Carriers of CMV and the relevant HLA type were discriminated by public TCR beta frequency.

Details on this clonotype: Its antigen is not known.

TCRdb redid the calling of the reads with MiXCR, one entry per CDR3 protein. The sample carries hundreds of thousands of distinct CDR3 sequences, more than 8% recorded once. Sequenced: PBMCs. The chain uses TRBV28 and TRBJ2-5; D is perhaps TRBD2 (5 bases). This sequence originates from a human donor in good health (CMV status not recorded). Some clones in this sample may be carry-over from other donors' samples. The CDR3 region has the DNA TGTGCCAGCAGTTTATACCTAGGAGGTGAGAAGACCCAGTACTTC. Protein sequence: CASSLYLGGEKTQYF.